This T cell receptor (beta chain) is drawn from a study of control samples from healthy donors and cancer patients. After removal of 1 base from V and 7 bases from J, the junction contained 3 bases not matched to a gene. There are 14 residues in the CDR3. Germline CDR1 reads SGHRS; CDR2 reads YFSETQ. Here immunoSEQ multiplex PCR was the method, and the copy in TCRdb shows in-frame clones only, minus some. Here the sample spans tens of thousands of clones, roughly 90% being singletons. Sample: blood. The TCR originated in a woman aged 45 to 65 in good health. The chain is built from TRBV5-1 and TRBJ2-1, with 9 bases that match TRBD1. In DNA form, the CDR3 reads TGCGCCAGCAGCTTGACAGGGGGCCTAAATGAGCAGTTCTTC. As protein: CASSLTGGLNEQFF.